A single sample gave rise to the 12 T cell receptor beta chains below, sequenced in a study of T cell repertoires in aging, cancer and after chemotherapy. Rearranged V-D-J TRB sequences were amplified with a mixed TRB-A/B primer pool. Each CDR3 protein gets one entry after TCRdb re-called the multiplex PCR reads with MiXCR. This table has 8,500 to 9,500 distinct CDR3 sequences, around 22% appearing once. TCR beta rearrangements were amplified from peripheral blood genomic DNA. Sequenced sample: blood. The receptors were sampled from a human donor with a blood cancer. The donor label of this sample is uncertain.

Details on this clonotype: A single base separates this from a much larger clone, so it may be a read error. The chain has TRBV6-1 and TRBJ1-5; unclear D gene. The CDR3 length is 15 residues. Germline V CDR1 and CDR2: MNHNS, SASEGT. V was clipped by 11 bases and J by 0 bases, with 17 bases between them. CDR3 protein: CAVRWGELSNQPQHF. Here the CDR3 DNA reads TGTGCCGTCCGGTGGGGAGAACTTAGCAATCAGCCCCAGCATTTT.

The chain combines TRBV10-3 with TRBJ2-2; TRBD1 matches at 7 bases. The length of the CDR3 is 15 residues. With 3 bases clipped from V and 1 base from J, the junction kept 2 bases outside the gene matches. The germline CDR1 and CDR2 sequences are ENHRY and SYGVKD. The CDR3 bases are TGTGCCATCAGTGATCGGACAGGGAACACCGGGGAGCTGTTTTTT. It yields the protein CAISDRTGNTGELFF.

The chain carries TRBV18 and TRBJ1-1, with 9 bases fitting TRBD1. Germline V CDR1 and CDR2: KGHSH, LQKENI. The ends lost 6 bases at V and 0 bases at J; junction bases unmatched: 5. This CDR3 contains 15 residues. The CDR3 sequence is CASSTGGPMNTEAFF. CDR3 nucleotides: TGTGCCAGCTCCACAGGGGGCCCAATGAACACTGAAGCTTTCTTT.

The chain recombines TRBV5-1 with TRBJ2-1; D gene uncertain. The CDR3 totals 12 residues. Looked up from germline, CDR1 is SGHRS and CDR2 is YFSETQ. The V gene lost 4 bases and the J gene lost 6 bases, with 8 bases spanning the gap. The CDR3 here is CASSQPPNEQFF. CDR3 DNA sequence: TGCGCCAGCAGCCAACCCCCCAATGAGCAGTTCTTC.

CDR3 sequence reads: CASLPTGGLETQYF. CDR3 DNA sequence: TGCGCCAGTCTACCGACAGGCGGCTTAGAGACCCAGTACTTC. This chain links TRBV5-1 with TRBJ2-5; tentatively, D is TRBD1 (6 bases). Germline CDR1 is SGHRS and CDR2 is YFSETQ. CDR3 length equals 14 residues. V was shortened by 8 bases and J by 4 bases, with 18 bases between the two germline ends.

This clonotype is medium-sized (0.01 to 0.1%) by share. The DNA of the CDR3 is TGTGCCAGTAGTTTGGACAGGGGTTGGGATGAGCAGTTCTTC. Its translation: CASSLDRGWDEQFF. The V and J genes are TRBV19 and TRBJ2-1; 9 bases agree with TRBD1. Germline CDR1 is LNHDA and CDR2 is SQIVND (reference sequence). Trimming cost V 5 bases and J 8 bases; bases outside gene matches: 7. CDR3 length: 14 residues.

There are a few counts of this clonotype. V is TRBV7-9 and J is TRBJ2-7, with 8 bases that match TRBD2. V shed 5 bases, J shed 2 bases, and the junction held 8 bases outside the gene matches. Germline V gives CDR1 SEHNR, CDR2 FQNEAQ (reference sequence). The CDR3 is 15 amino acids. The CDR3 DNA reads as TGTGCCAGCAGCCCCCCCCTAGCGGGTGCCTACGAGCAGTACTTC. Translation gives CASSPPLAGAYEQYF.

This clonotype is labeled medium-sized. V is TRBV19 and J is TRBJ1-2, with TRBD1 as a possible D gene (6 bases). Trimming cost V 6 bases and J 6 bases, with 23 bases left between them. CDR3 length equals 16 residues. Germline V gives CDR1 LNHDA, CDR2 SQIVND (reference sequence). The CDR3: CASRNQSQGRKDGYTF. CDR3 DNA: TGTGCCAGTAGGAATCAGAGCCAGGGGAGAAAGGATGGCTACACCTTC.

This clonotype was counted only a few times. V usage is TRBV6-2 or TRBV6-3 and J usage is TRBJ2-7; D possibly corresponds to TRBD2 (7 bases). The germline CDR1 and CDR2 sequences are MNHEY and SVGEGT. The CDR3 extends over 14 amino acids. Trimming cost V 4 bases and J 6 bases, with 16 bases left between them. The CDR3 coding sequence is TGTGCCAGCAGTTCTAGCGGCCAGGGGAGCGAGCAGTACTTC. Translating gives CASSSSGQGSEQYF.

By sample fraction, this clonotype is medium-sized. J is TRBJ2-5 and V is TRBV6-1, with TRBD2 identical over 14 bases. With V trimmed by 4 bases and J by 5 bases, 9 bases remained unmatched. CDR1 and CDR2 from the germline V gene are MNHNS and SASEGT. CDR3 length: 17 residues. CDR3 in amino acids: CASSATSGRAVGETQYF. The CDR3 nucleotides are TGTGCCAGCAGTGCGACTAGCGGGAGGGCGGTTGGTGAGACCCAGTACTTC.

This chain links TRBV20-1 with TRBJ1-3; D is possibly TRBD1 (5 bases). V lost 0 bases to trimming and J lost 0 bases, with 9 bases between them. CDR1 DFQATT and CDR2 SNEGSKA come from the germline V gene (reference sequence). The length of the CDR3 is 15 residues. CDR3 amino acids: CSARDTGGSGNTIYF. The CDR3 region has the DNA TGCAGTGCTAGAGATACCGGGGGCTCTGGAAACACCATATATTTT.

This clonotype was found many times. This CDR3 is CASSLGLAGIHNEQFF. The CDR3 DNA reads as TGTGCCAGCAGTTTAGGACTAGCGGGAATCCACAATGAGCAGTTCTTC. This chain links TRBV12-3 or TRBV12-4 with TRBJ2-1; 11 bases are a match to TRBD2. V was clipped by 1 base and J by 5 bases; unmatched bases: 4. CDR3 size: 16 residues.